This T cell receptor (beta chain) emerged from a study of blood T cell repertoires in COVID-19. Turning to the study itself: Material from acute and convalescent COVID-19 was sourced from the United States, Italy and Spain. Sample material is recorded as cDNA or gDNA derived from T cells, B-cell-depleted T cells, or PBMCs.

V was pared by 4 bases and J by 1 base, with 12 bases of the junction left unmatched. The CDR3 covers 17 residues. In germline, CDR1 is LGHNA, CDR2 YNFKEQ. Study processing details: Estimated nucleated cell counts came from reference gene primer amplification. Profiling relied on immunoSEQ multiplex PCR, and the TCRdb table lists in-frame clones only, not all of them. That table gives V, J and clone size, and the DNA gave D and trimming. This sample has 85,000 to 130,000 clones, with 82% found just once. What was sequenced was peripheral blood. V gene TRBV4-2 combines with J gene TRBJ1-2, with TRBD1 identical over 7 bases. The clonotype comes from a man between 60 and 75 years old with acute or convalescent COVID-19. CDR3 loop: CASSLNPGTDFNYGYTF. The CDR3 DNA sequence: TGTGCCAGCAGCCTCAACCCCGGGACAGATTTTAACTATGGCTACACCTTC.